These T cell receptor beta chains were read from a single sample in a study of T cells in Graves' hyperthyroidism and ophthalmopathy. TCRdb re-derived calls from the multiplex PCR reads in MiXCR, one entry per CDR3 protein. Here the sample spans 650,000 to 700,000 distinct CDR3 sequences, roughly 17% being singletons. Sequences were obtained from blood. The receptors come from a middle-aged man with Graves' hyperthyroidism. The CDR3 runs from the conserved cysteine through the conserved F or W. Each record gives: D gene, V gene, J gene, clone size, CDR3 protein, CDR3 DNA. The D gene is left open where the match is weak. Size values are once, few and many counts, or a class for expanded clones, and some rows have none.

NA	TRBV6-5	TRBJ2-7	many	CASSYGEGGEQYF	TGTGCCAGCAGTTACGGGGAAGGGGGCGAGCAGTACTTC
NA	TRBV7-3	TRBJ2-2	many	CASSLLSGNTGELFF	TGTGCCAGCAGCTTACTCAGCGGTAACACCGGGGAGCTGTTTTTT
NA	TRBV19	TRBJ2-7	NA	CASSPAASDYEQYF	TGTGCCAGTAGTCCCGCGGCTAGCGACTACGAGCAGTACTTC
NA	TRBV2	TRBJ1-1	many	CASVVTEAFF	TGTGCCAGCGTCGTCACTGAAGCTTTCTTT
NA	TRBV10-1	TRBJ2-5	few	CASSAGGAHESREAQYF	TGCGCCAGCAGTGCTGGAGGGGCGCATGAATCAAGAGAGGCCCAGTACTTC
NA	TRBV2	TRBJ2-7	NA	CAIYRNTYEQYF	TGTGCCATCTACAGGAATACCTACGAGCAGTACTTC
TRBD1	TRBV15	TRBJ2-3	NA	CATSKKRDSQPQYF	TGTGCCACCAGCAAGAAACGGGACAGCCAGCCCCAGTATTTT
TRBD1	TRBV5-1	TRBJ1-1	many	CASSLAQGAGNTEAFF	TGCGCCAGCAGCTTGGCGCAGGGGGCCGGGAACACTGAAGCTTTCTTT
TRBD1	TRBV28	TRBJ2-7	few	CASSWDRGLNEQYF	TGTGCCAGCAGTTGGGACAGGGGGTTGAACGAGCAGTACTTC
NA	TRBV11-2	TRBJ2-7	many	CASSLFSGTEQYF	TGTGCCAGCAGCTTATTCTCCGGGACCGAGCAGTACTTC
TRBD2	TRBV2	TRBJ2-5	few	CASSDGYWVAGETQYF	TGTGCCAGCAGTGACGGTTATTGGGTAGCGGGAGAGACCCAGTACTTC
NA	TRBV7-2	TRBJ2-1	few	CASSSYSGLQFF	TGTGCCAGCAGCTCCTACAGCGGACTGCAGTTCTTC
NA	TRBV9	TRBJ1-1	many	CASSVTGLELNTEAFF	TGTGCCAGCAGCGTAACAGGGCTCGAGCTGAACACTGAAGCTTTCTTT
NA	TRBV28	TRBJ2-7	many	CASSLRSGGLLGEQYF	TGTGCCAGCAGCCTCAGATCCGGGGGGCTCCTAGGCGAGCAGTACTTC
NA	TRBV13	TRBJ1-3	NA	CASSYEDSGNTIYF	TGTGCCAGCAGCTACGAAGACTCTGGAAACACCATATATTTT
NA	TRBV12-3/TRBV12-4	TRBJ2-3	many	CASSLAGGISDTQYF	TGTGCCAGCAGTTTAGCAGGCGGAATCTCAGATACGCAGTATTTT
NA	TRBV9	TRBJ2-5	NA	CASSVVPQETQYF	TGTGCCAGCAGCGTAGTGCCCCAAGAGACCCAGTACTTC
TRBD1	TRBV19	TRBJ2-7	NA	CASSRQGQAYEQYF	TGTGCCAGTAGCAGACAGGGTCAAGCCTACGAGCAGTACTTC
NA	TRBV28	TRBJ1-1	many	CASTLGVSGTEAFF	TGTGCCAGCACCCTCGGGGTTTCGGGCACTGAAGCTTTCTTT
NA	TRBV7-9	TRBJ2-4	few	CTSSSISDTLGKNIQYF	TGTACCAGCAGCTCGATTAGCGATACTTTAGGCAAAAACATTCAGTACTTC
NA	TRBV28	TRBJ1-2	NA	CASGGRIYGYTF	TGTGCCAGCGGAGGGCGGATCTATGGCTACACCTTC
NA	TRBV7-8	TRBJ1-2	many	CASSLVRSGPSNYGYTF	TGTGCCAGCAGCTTAGTCCGTTCAGGGCCCTCTAACTATGGCTACACCTTC
NA	TRBV19	TRBJ1-5	NA	CASKIGDWGNQPQHF	TGTGCCAGTAAGATCGGGGATTGGGGCAATCAGCCCCAGCATTTT
NA	TRBV30	TRBJ1-1	once	CAWSVETIPEAFF	TGTGCCTGGAGTGTAGAGACAATCCCTGAAGCTTTCTTT
TRBD2	TRBV19	TRBJ2-1	many	CASSMREGYNEQFF	TGTGCCAGTAGTATGCGGGAGGGTTACAATGAGCAGTTCTTC